Listed below are T cell receptor beta chains from one sample, sequenced in a study of blood T cell repertoires in COVID-19. Clones were read by immunoSEQ multiplex PCR, and TCRdb kept only the in-frame ones, dropping some. Altogether about 280,000 clones are present, 70% to 90% being singletons, with the ten largest covering under 7%. What was sequenced was PBMCs or T cells enriched from blood (not recorded which). These receptors all stem from a woman aged 35 to 49 who had recovered from COVID-19. CDR3s include the opening cysteine and the closing phenylalanine or tryptophan. Each record gives: V gene, J gene, D gene, CDR3 length, clone size, CDR3 DNA, CDR3 protein. D genes are given only for firm matches. The size field is filled for only some rows; it gives once, few, many or a size class.

v_gene: TRBV30; j_gene: TRBJ2-1; d_gene: TRBD2; len: 15; abundance: -; CDR3nt: TGTGCCTGGAGTGTACCTGGGGGGGGTTACAATGAGCAGTTCTTC; CDR3aa: CAWSVPGGGYNEQFF
v_gene: TRBV12-5; j_gene: TRBJ2-1; d_gene: -; len: 15; abundance: -; CDR3nt: TGTGCTAGCGGGACTGCCCAAAGCTCCTACAATGAGCAGTTCTTC; CDR3aa: CASGTAQSSYNEQFF
v_gene: TRBV20-1; j_gene: TRBJ1-2; d_gene: -; len: 10; abundance: -; CDR3nt: TGCAGTGCTAGACAGGTTGGCTACACCTTC; CDR3aa: CSARQVGYTF
v_gene: TRBV28; j_gene: TRBJ1-2; d_gene: -; len: 12; abundance: -; CDR3nt: TGTGCCAGCAGTTTACCAGGGCTAGGCTACACCTTC; CDR3aa: CASSLPGLGYTF
v_gene: TRBV30; j_gene: TRBJ2-3; d_gene: TRBD2; len: 12; abundance: -; CDR3nt: TGTGCCTGGAGTGTACTAGCGGGTACGCAGTATTTT; CDR3aa: CAWSVLAGTQYF
v_gene: TRBV19; j_gene: TRBJ2-2; d_gene: -; len: 16; abundance: few; CDR3nt: TGTGCCAGTAGCCCCGGGGTTGGGCCTAACACCGGGGAGCTGTTTTTT; CDR3aa: CASSPGVGPNTGELFF
v_gene: TRBV30; j_gene: TRBJ2-3; d_gene: -; len: 14; abundance: once; CDR3nt: TGTGCCTGGTCCCAGACTTTCCGCACAGATACGCAGTATTTT; CDR3aa: CAWSQTFRTDTQYF
v_gene: TRBV24-1; j_gene: TRBJ2-3; d_gene: TRBD2; len: 19; abundance: -; CDR3nt: TGTGCCACCAGTGGTGGACTAGCGGGAGGTCGGGGATACACAGATACGCAGTATTTT; CDR3aa: CATSGGLAGGRGYTDTQYF
v_gene: TRBV18; j_gene: TRBJ2-1; d_gene: TRBD2; len: 17; abundance: few; CDR3nt: TGTGCCAGCTCATCCGCCGGGACTAGGAGGAGCGGCAATGAGCAGTTCTTC; CDR3aa: CASSSAGTRRSGNEQFF
v_gene: TRBV7-2; j_gene: TRBJ1-3; d_gene: -; len: 13; abundance: -; CDR3nt: TGTGCCAGCAGCTTAGACAACGGAAACACCATATATTTT; CDR3aa: CASSLDNGNTIYF
v_gene: TRBV14; j_gene: TRBJ1-6; d_gene: -; len: 13; abundance: -; CDR3nt: TGTGCCAGCAGCCAAGGCCAGGGTCGGGCCCTCCACTTT; CDR3aa: CASSQGQGRALHF
v_gene: TRBV6-5; j_gene: TRBJ1-4; d_gene: -; len: 15; abundance: -; CDR3nt: TGTGCCAGCAGTTATCGGAGAGTTGCGGGGGAAAAACTGTTTTTT; CDR3aa: CASSYRRVAGEKLFF
v_gene: TRBV30; j_gene: TRBJ2-5; d_gene: -; len: 13; abundance: -; CDR3nt: TGTGCCTGGAGTGTCACGGGGCAAGAGACCCAGTACTTC; CDR3aa: CAWSVTGQETQYF
v_gene: TRBV28; j_gene: TRBJ2-1; d_gene: TRBD2; len: 15; abundance: -; CDR3nt: TGTGCCAGCAGTACCCCGGGACTAGCGGGCAATGAGCAGTTCTTC; CDR3aa: CASSTPGLAGNEQFF
v_gene: TRBV18; j_gene: TRBJ2-7; d_gene: -; len: 15; abundance: -; CDR3nt: TGTGCCAGCTCACCGCCCCACACGGGTCGGTACGAGCAGTACTTC; CDR3aa: CASSPPHTGRYEQYF
v_gene: TRBV10-2; j_gene: TRBJ2-1; d_gene: TRBD2; len: 16; abundance: -; CDR3nt: TGCGCCAGCAGTGATCCGGGACTAGCGGGAGGGCTAGAGCAGTTCTTC; CDR3aa: CASSDPGLAGGLEQFF
v_gene: TRBV7-6; j_gene: TRBJ2-6; d_gene: -; len: 21; abundance: -; CDR3nt: TGTGCCAGCAGTTCGCCAACTGACAGTCCCACAATCACCTCTGGGGCCAACGTCCTGACTTTC; CDR3aa: CASSSPTDSPTITSGANVLTF
v_gene: TRBV7-8; j_gene: TRBJ1-6; d_gene: -; len: 15; abundance: -; CDR3nt: TGTGCCAGCAGCTTCTACAGGGAGAGGAATTCACCCCTCCACTTT; CDR3aa: CASSFYRERNSPLHF
v_gene: TRBV30; j_gene: TRBJ2-2; d_gene: TRBD1; len: 18; abundance: -; CDR3nt: TGTGCCTGGACCCCCGGTCCCGGGACAGGGACGGACACCGGGGAGCTGTTTTTT; CDR3aa: CAWTPGPGTGTDTGELFF
v_gene: TRBV7-2; j_gene: TRBJ2-6; d_gene: -; len: 13; abundance: -; CDR3nt: TGTGCCAGCAGCTTAGCGGGGCCCAACGTCCTGACTTTC; CDR3aa: CASSLAGPNVLTF
v_gene: TRBV30; j_gene: TRBJ2-3; d_gene: TRBD1; len: 15; abundance: -; CDR3nt: TGTGCCTGGAGTGCGGGGACAGGGATCACAGATACGCAGTATTTT; CDR3aa: CAWSAGTGITDTQYF
v_gene: TRBV5-1; j_gene: TRBJ2-7; d_gene: TRBD1; len: 13; abundance: -; CDR3nt: TGCGCCAGCAGCTTGGACAGGGGCTACGAGCAGTACTTC; CDR3aa: CASSLDRGYEQYF
v_gene: TRBV19; j_gene: TRBJ2-1; d_gene: -; len: 15; abundance: once; CDR3nt: TGTGCCAGTAGTCCGGGACTTCGATGGGACAATGAGCAGTTCTTC; CDR3aa: CASSPGLRWDNEQFF
v_gene: TRBV4-3; j_gene: TRBJ2-1; d_gene: TRBD2; len: 15; abundance: -; CDR3nt: TGCGCCAGCAGCCAAGACGCGGGAGATAGCAATGAGCAGTTCTTC; CDR3aa: CASSQDAGDSNEQFF
v_gene: TRBV6-2/TRBV6-3; j_gene: TRBJ2-7; d_gene: -; len: 14; abundance: -; CDR3nt: TGTGCCAGCAGTTACTACGCGTCGGCCTACGAGCAGTACTTC; CDR3aa: CASSYYASAYEQYF
v_gene: TRBV7-2; j_gene: TRBJ1-4; d_gene: TRBD1; len: 17; abundance: -; CDR3nt: TGTGCCAGCAGCTTAGCTTCTGGGACAGGGGGTTTTGAAAAACTGTTTTTT; CDR3aa: CASSLASGTGGFEKLFF
v_gene: TRBV9; j_gene: TRBJ2-7; d_gene: -; len: 16; abundance: -; CDR3nt: TGTGCCAGCAGCGTAGCCTTGACAGGAACGTCCGACGAGCAGTACTTC; CDR3aa: CASSVALTGTSDEQYF
v_gene: TRBV18; j_gene: TRBJ2-5; d_gene: -; len: 13; abundance: -; CDR3nt: TGTGCCAGCTCACCAGGGTCGGGAGAGACCCAGTACTTC; CDR3aa: CASSPGSGETQYF
v_gene: TRBV7-2; j_gene: TRBJ2-5; d_gene: -; len: 14; abundance: once; CDR3nt: TGTGCCAGCAGCTTAAGCGGTACAAAAGAGACCCAGTACTTC; CDR3aa: CASSLSGTKETQYF
v_gene: TRBV27; j_gene: TRBJ1-5; d_gene: -; len: 13; abundance: -; CDR3nt: TGTGCCAGCAGTACCTATAGCAATCAGCCCCAGCATTTT; CDR3aa: CASSTYSNQPQHF
v_gene: TRBV15; j_gene: TRBJ2-7; d_gene: -; len: 15; abundance: -; CDR3nt: TGTGCCACCAGCGGCCGGACAGGGAGGGGGAACGAGCAGTACTTC; CDR3aa: CATSGRTGRGNEQYF
v_gene: TRBV7-9; j_gene: TRBJ2-7; d_gene: TRBD1; len: 15; abundance: -; CDR3nt: TGTGCCAGCAGCTTAGCCTACGGACAGGTCTACGAGCAGTACTTC; CDR3aa: CASSLAYGQVYEQYF
v_gene: TRBV10-3; j_gene: TRBJ1-2; d_gene: -; len: 14; abundance: once; CDR3nt: TGTGCCATCAGTCCGGAGTCTGCGGGGTTTGGCTACACCTTC; CDR3aa: CAISPESAGFGYTF
v_gene: TRBV5-6; j_gene: TRBJ1-1; d_gene: -; len: 13; abundance: -; CDR3nt: TGTGCCAGCAGCTTAGCCGAGGGAACTGAAGCTTTCTTT; CDR3aa: CASSLAEGTEAFF
v_gene: TRBV20-1; j_gene: TRBJ2-3; d_gene: -; len: 17; abundance: many; CDR3nt: TGCAGTGCTAGTGGAGGAGTCAGTGGAGGGAGCACAGATACGCAGTATTTT; CDR3aa: CSASGGVSGGSTDTQYF
v_gene: TRBV5-4; j_gene: TRBJ1-6; d_gene: -; len: 14; abundance: -; CDR3nt: TGTGCCAGCAGCTTGGAGGGGATTCGTTCACCCCTCCACTTT; CDR3aa: CASSLEGIRSPLHF
v_gene: TRBV7-2; j_gene: TRBJ2-2; d_gene: -; len: 12; abundance: -; CDR3nt: TGTGCCAGCAGCCCATACACCGGGGAGCTGTTTTTT; CDR3aa: CASSPYTGELFF
v_gene: TRBV27; j_gene: TRBJ1-6; d_gene: TRBD1; len: 15; abundance: -; CDR3nt: TGTGCCAGCAGTTTGCACAGGGGTGGGGATTCACCCCTCCACTTT; CDR3aa: CASSLHRGGDSPLHF
v_gene: TRBV6-2/TRBV6-3; j_gene: TRBJ2-1; d_gene: TRBD2; len: 15; abundance: once; CDR3nt: TGTGCCAGCAGCCAACAACGACTAGCTGCGAGTGAGCAGTTCTTC; CDR3aa: CASSQQRLAASEQFF